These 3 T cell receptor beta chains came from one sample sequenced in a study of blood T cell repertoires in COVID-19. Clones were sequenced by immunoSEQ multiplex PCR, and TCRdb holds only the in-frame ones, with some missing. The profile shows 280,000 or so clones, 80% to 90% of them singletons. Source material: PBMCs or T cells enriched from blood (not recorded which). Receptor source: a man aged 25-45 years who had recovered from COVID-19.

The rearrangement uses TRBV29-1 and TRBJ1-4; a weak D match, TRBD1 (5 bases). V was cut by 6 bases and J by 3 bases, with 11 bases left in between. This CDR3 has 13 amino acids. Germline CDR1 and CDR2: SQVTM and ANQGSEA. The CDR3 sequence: CSVSGSANEKLFF. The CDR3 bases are TGCAGCGTATCAGGGTCGGCTAATGAAAAACTGTTTTTT.

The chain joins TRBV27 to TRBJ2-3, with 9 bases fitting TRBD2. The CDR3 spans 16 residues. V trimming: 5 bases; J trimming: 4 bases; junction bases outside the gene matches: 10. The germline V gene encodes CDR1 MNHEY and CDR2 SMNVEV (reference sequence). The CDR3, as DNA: TGTGCCAGCAGTAAGGGACTAGCCCCTCCGGCAGATACGCAGTATTTT. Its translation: CASSKGLAPPADTQYF.

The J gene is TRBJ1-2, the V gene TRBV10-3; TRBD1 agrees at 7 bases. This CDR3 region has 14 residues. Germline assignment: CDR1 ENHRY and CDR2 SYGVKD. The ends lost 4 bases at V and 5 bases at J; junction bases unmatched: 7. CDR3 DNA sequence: TGTGCCATCAGTGCACAGGGACAGTATTATGGCTACACCTTC. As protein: CAISAQGQYYGYTF.